This is a list of T cell receptor beta chains from one sample in a study of T cell changes during pregnancy in multiple sclerosis. Clones were sequenced by immunoSEQ multiplex PCR, and TCRdb holds only the in-frame ones, with some missing. The sample yields about 83,000 clones, about 91% seen once. The starting material was PBMCs, obtained in the first trimester of pregnancy. The origin of the receptors is a female donor in good health, serving as a control in a pregnancy study. Some clones in this sample may be carry-over from other donors' samples. Each CDR3 is given with its conserved first and last residue. A D gene is named only where the DNA matches it firmly. Only part of the rows carry a size: once, few, many, or a class if the clone is expanded.

v_gene	abundance	d_gene	j_gene	CDR3nt	CDR3aa
TRBV7-9	NA	TRBD2	TRBJ2-7	TGTGCCAGCAGCTTAGGTGGTAGGGGACTAGCCGCGCCGCAGTACTTC	CASSLGGRGLAAPQYF
TRBV19	NA	NA	TRBJ2-1	TGTGCCAGTAGTATCGGGAGTTACAATGAGCAGTTCTTC	CASSIGSYNEQFF
TRBV7-9	NA	NA	TRBJ1-1	TGTGCCAGCAGCTTTTGGGGGCGTGGGACTGAAGCTTTCTTT	CASSFWGRGTEAFF
TRBV19	NA	NA	TRBJ1-3	TGTGCCAGTACCGAGGGAACTGGAAACACCATATATTTT	CASTEGTGNTIYF
TRBV19	few	TRBD1	TRBJ1-1	TGTGCCAGTAGTTGGGGACAGTTGAACACTGAAGCTTTCTTT	CASSWGQLNTEAFF
TRBV27	NA	NA	TRBJ2-5	TGTGCCAGCAGCCTAGCCCCGCAAGAGACCCAGTACTTC	CASSLAPQETQYF
TRBV7-6	NA	NA	TRBJ2-2	TGTGCCAGCACCTACATTCCGGTTGGACAGAGCTCGCAAGTTGACACCGGGGAGCTGTTTTTT	CASTYIPVGQSSQVDTGELFF
TRBV18	NA	NA	TRBJ1-1	TGTGCCAGCTCACCTGGCACAGGACTGAACACTGAAGCTTTCTTT	CASSPGTGLNTEAFF
TRBV15	NA	NA	TRBJ1-6	TGTGCCACCAGCAGAGAACAGATAAATTCACCCCTCCACTTT	CATSREQINSPLHF
TRBV7-3	NA	NA	TRBJ2-3	TGTGCCAGCAGCTTAGGGCCGACAGATACGCAGTATTTT	CASSLGPTDTQYF
TRBV5-6	NA	NA	TRBJ1-5	TGTGCCAGCAGTGACGGCGGGGAGCCCCAGCATTTT	CASSDGGEPQHF
TRBV7-9	NA	NA	TRBJ1-3	TGTGCCAGCAGCTTGGCAGAAGTCCGGAGCTCTGGAAACACCATATATTTT	CASSLAEVRSSGNTIYF
TRBV11-2	NA	NA	TRBJ2-3	TGTGCCAGCAGCTCCGGACAGTTGTATAGCACAGATACGCAGTATTTT	CASSSGQLYSTDTQYF
TRBV19	NA	NA	TRBJ1-2	TGTGCCTACCCGGGGGGCTATGGCTACACCTTC	CAYPGGYGYTF
TRBV5-6	NA	NA	TRBJ1-1	TGTGCCAGCAGCTTGGCGGGACAAACGAACACTGAAGCTTTCTTT	CASSLAGQTNTEAFF
TRBV27	NA	TRBD1	TRBJ1-1	TGTGCCAGCAGTTTAGGGCAGGGGGCCCAACAGGGTGAAGCTTTCTTT	CASSLGQGAQQGEAFF
TRBV7-8	NA	NA	TRBJ2-3	TGTGCCAGCAGTTATACAGGGAACACGCAGTATTTT	CASSYTGNTQYF
TRBV5-1	NA	NA	TRBJ2-3	TGCGCCAGCAGCTTGGGACCCCGGGTGGATACGCAGTATTTT	CASSLGPRVDTQYF
TRBV2	NA	NA	TRBJ2-5	TGTGCCAGCAGTGAAACTCGAGGGCCCCAAGAGACCCAGTACTTC	CASSETRGPQETQYF
TRBV10-2	NA	TRBD1	TRBJ2-7	TGCGCCAGCAGTACCTCGGGACAGGGGCTCTACGAGCAGTACTTC	CASSTSGQGLYEQYF
TRBV19	NA	NA	TRBJ1-5	TGTGCCAGTAGTATAGTGGGTTTGGAGAATCAGCCCCAGCATTTT	CASSIVGLENQPQHF
TRBV7-3	NA	TRBD2	TRBJ2-5	TGTGCCAGCAGCTTCTGGACTAGCGGAAAAGAGACCCAGTACTTC	CASSFWTSGKETQYF
TRBV9	once	NA	TRBJ2-7	TGTGCCAGCAGCGTAGCCCCCAGGGATGTTGACGAGCAGTACTTC	CASSVAPRDVDEQYF
TRBV4-3	once	TRBD1	TRBJ1-1	TGCGCCAGCAGCCCCGGGACAGGCGACATGAACACTGAAGCTTTCTTT	CASSPGTGDMNTEAFF
TRBV7-9	NA	TRBD1	TRBJ1-2	TGTGCCAGCACCAGGGGGGAGGCGTATGGCTACACCTTC	CASTRGEAYGYTF
TRBV30	once	NA	TRBJ2-3	TGTGCCTGGAGATGGGAGGACCGCACAGATACGCAGTATTTT	CAWRWEDRTDTQYF
TRBV2	NA	NA	TRBJ2-5	TGTGCCAGCAGTGGACCGGGACACATCTACCAAGAGACCCAGTACTTC	CASSGPGHIYQETQYF
TRBV7-9	NA	TRBD1	TRBJ2-1	TGTGCCAGCAGCCAGATCCAGGGGGCCGTATACAATGAGCAGTTCTTC	CASSQIQGAVYNEQFF
TRBV27	NA	NA	TRBJ1-4	TGTGCCAGCAGTTCCCAGGATGTGGCTAATGAAAAACTGTTTTTT	CASSSQDVANEKLFF